This TCR beta chain emerged from a study of Ad26.COV2.S vaccination and SARS-CoV-2 variants. Study summary: Donor joined the COV1001 Ad26.COV2.S trial arm. Once, or twice with 56 days between doses, Ad26.COV2.S was given intramuscularly.

Sequencing used immunoSEQ multiplex PCR; TCRdb keeps in-frame clones, though not all of them. The sample lists roughly 680,000 clones, 89% occurring once. CDR1 and CDR2 from the germline V gene are GTSNPN and SVGIG (reference sequence). The germline V and J ends were trimmed by 4 bases and 6 bases, with 14 bases remaining between them. This CDR3 has 13 residues. The treatment here: roughly 19 received Ad26.COV2.S at low or high dose, single or two shots; roughly five received placebo; per-sample allocation not given. Sampling took place 63 days after the first vaccine or placebo injection. Turning to this clone: Its specificity is not known.

Whole-study results and caveats: Vaccinated individuals (as opposed to placebo recipients) had higher spike-specific TCR breadth.

The source is a person aged 18 to 65 who received the Ad26.COV2.S COVID-19 vaccine or a placebo. Sequenced material: peripheral blood, taken in a trial of Ad26.COV2.S vaccine versus placebo. The chain recombines TRBV30 with TRBJ2-3, with D maybe TRBD2 (5 bases). This CDR3 is CAWTVGLGDTQYF. CDR3 coding DNA: TGTGCCTGGACCGTAGGACTGGGGGATACGCAGTATTTT.